The clone carrying this T cell receptor (beta chain) appeared a few times. The study amplified TCR beta CDR3 regions using RNA transcripts. HTBI primers were employed in first-round RT-PCR, then a second-round multiplex PCR followed. One entry per CDR3 protein, called by TCRdb with MiXCR from the multiplex PCR reads. The profile covers 350,000 to 400,000 distinct CDR3 sequences, with around 16% appearing a single time and roughly 1.6% taken by the ten largest. The data derive from a study of Graves' ophthalmopathy and Graves' hyperthyroidism. Across the whole study: Researchers obtained peripheral blood at initial diagnosis, before any treatment had begun.

The CDR3 spans 13 residues. Trimming removed 3 bases at V and 6 bases at J, with 11 bases between. The sequence was collected from a woman aged 18 to 35 with Graves' ophthalmopathy. The material sequenced was peripheral blood. The V gene is TRBV12-3 or TRBV12-4, the J gene TRBJ1-1, with D unresolved. CDR3 sequence reads: CASSFAGRAEAFF. CDR3 bases: TGTGCCAGCAGTTTTGCTGGTAGGGCTGAAGCTTTCTTT.